The clone carrying this T cell receptor (beta chain) has ten or more counts. Germline V gene lookup returns CDR1 LGHDT and CDR2 YNNKEL (reference sequence). The CDR3 loop spans 13 amino acids. Between the trimmed V and J ends, which lost 2 bases and 3 bases, there was a span of 7 bases. These data come from a study of regulatory T cells in long-lasting Graves disease. Libraries of TCR beta came from iRepertoire HTBI primers plus Arm-PCR of CDR3 regions. TCRdb re-called the multiplex PCR reads through MiXCR, storing one row per CDR3 protein. The sample has hundreds of thousands of distinct CDR3 sequences, less than 15% seen once; the top ten hold more than 8.5%. Indicated time point: newly diagnosed GD, antithyroid drugs for less than 3 months. Researchers made the TCR library from RNA that was extracted from PBMCs. The same data also went into a second study, on T cells in Graves' hyperthyroidism and ophthalmopathy.

Sequencing was performed on peripheral blood mononuclear cells (PBMCs), taken at new diagnosis, from a patient treated with antithyroid drugs. The TCR originated in a man aged 30 to 39 with Graves disease. This rearrangement joins TRBV3-1 to TRBJ2-5, with D unresolved. In DNA, the CDR3 is TGTGCCAGCAGCCAAATGGCCGAAGAGACCCAGTACTTC. The encoded protein is CASSQMAEETQYF.